The 26 T cell receptor beta chains in this list originate from one sample, sequenced in a study of neurological immune-mediated disorders. TCRdb reprocessed the 5' RACE reads via MiXCR and lists one record per CDR3 protein. The profile shows approximately 82,000 distinct CDR3 sequences, less than 15% of them singletons. The sequencing input was PBMCs. The receptors were sampled from a woman aged 45-65 years in good health.

The chain combines TRBV5-1 with TRBJ2-2, with D perhaps matching TRBD2 (6 bases). V dropped 8 bases and J dropped 10 bases, with 24 bases sitting between them. The CDR3 loop spans 15 amino acids. The germline CDR1 and CDR2 sequences are SGHRS and YFSETQ. The chain's CDR3 is CASSGTETLSVELFF. The CDR3 DNA follows: TGCGCCAGTAGCGGCACGGAGACTTTGTCCGTGGAGCTGTTTTTT. Variable domain in full (rest from reference TRBV5-1 and TRBJ2-2): KAGVTQTPRYLIKTRGQQVTLSCSPISGHRSVSWYQQTPGQGLQFLFEYFSETQRNKGNFPGRFSGRQFSNSRSEMNVSTLELGDSALYLCASSGTETLSVELFFGEGSRLTVL.

This clonotype has a count of ten or more. The rearrangement joins TRBV20-1 to TRBJ2-3; 10 positions agree with TRBD2. The CDR3 consists of 15 residues. Germline V CDR1 and CDR2: DFQATT, SNEGSKA (reference sequence). Trimming took 0 bases from V and 4 from J; bases not matched to a gene: 4. The CDR3 DNA reads as TGCAGTGCTAGAGATAGCGGGAGGCCCGCAGATACGCAGTATTTT. Its protein product is CSARDSGRPADTQYF.

There are many counts of this clonotype. The chain carries TRBV5-1 and TRBJ2-1; D tentatively fits TRBD1 or TRBD2 (6 bases each). V was clipped by 1 base and J by 1 base, with 9 bases between them. The CDR3 is 15 amino acids. The V gene's germline CDR1 is SGHRS and CDR2 YFSETQ. In DNA form, the CDR3 reads TGCGCCAGCAGCTTGTCGGGGGCGTCCTACAATGAGCAGTTCTTC. Protein: CASSLSGASYNEQFF.

The table lists this clonotype with many counts. This chain links TRBV14 with TRBJ2-7; D possibly corresponds to TRBD2 (5 bases). CDR3 length equals 14 residues. Trimming removed 4 bases at V and 1 base at J, with 11 bases between. Germline CDR1 is SGHDN and CDR2 is FVKESK. CDR3 nucleotide sequence: TGTGCCAGCAGCCGATTAGGACTGTCCTACGAGCAGTACTTC. It yields the protein CASSRLGLSYEQYF.

This clonotype was observed at least ten times. This chain's CDR3 is CASSLGQGGNTEAFF. The CDR3 DNA follows: TGTGCCAGCAGCTTAGGACAGGGGGGGAACACTGAAGCTTTCTTT. V usage is TRBV7-9 and J usage is TRBJ1-1, with 9 bases identical to TRBD1. V lost 1 base, J lost 1 base, and 1 base stayed unmatched. Germline V gene lookup returns CDR1 SEHNR and CDR2 FQNEAQ (reference sequence). The CDR3 length is 15 residues.

The table lists this clonotype with many counts. This sequence joins TRBV7-2 and TRBJ2-2, with 7 bases fitting TRBD2. Germline values: CDR1 SGHTA, CDR2 FQGNSA. Trimming removed 2 bases from V and 4 bases from J; junction bases left unmatched: 7. The CDR3 consists of 16 residues. The CDR3 loop reads CASSLTHGGSTGELFF. DNA of the CDR3: TGTGCCAGCAGCTTAACTCACGGGGGGTCCACCGGGGAGCTGTTTTTT. The full variable domain, completed using reference TRBV7-2 and TRBJ2-2, is GAGVSQSPSNKVTEKGKDVELRCDPISGHTALYWYRQSLGQGLEFLIYFQGNSAPDKSGLPSDRFSAERTGGSVSTLTIQRTQQEDSAVYLCASSLTHGGSTGELFFGEGSRLTVL.

In its sample, this clonotype was seen many times. The CDR3 region has the DNA TGTGCCAGCTCACCGCGGACTTCTCAAGAGACCCAGTACTTC. Residues: CASSPRTSQETQYF. The genes are TRBV18 and TRBJ2-5, with D tentatively TRBD2 (5 bases). Deletions cut 3 bases from V and 2 bases from J, with 10 bases between. The CDR3 length is 14 residues. Germline-derived CDR1 and CDR2 are KGHSH and LQKENI.

This clonotype was seen many times. The chain carries TRBV6-5 and TRBJ2-3; no firm D call. This CDR3 is built from 15 residues. Germline V lookup: CDR1 MNHEY, CDR2 SVGAGI. The V end lost 6 bases, the J end lost 4 bases, and 17 bases lay between the germline ends. As DNA, the CDR3 is TGTGCCAGCAGCTCCCAGCTGGGGATATCAGATACGCAGTATTTT. It translates to CASSSQLGISDTQYF.

This clonotype was recorded at least ten times. The chain links TRBV7-2 to TRBJ1-3; unclear D gene. The length of the CDR3 is 14 residues. V gave up 7 bases and J gave up 4 bases, with 14 bases separating them. Germline-derived CDR1 and CDR2 are SGHTA and FQGNSA. The CDR3 spells CASILGGAGNTIYF. DNA for the CDR3: TGTGCCAGCATCCTGGGTGGCGCCGGAAACACCATATATTTT.

This clonotype showed up just a few times. The chain combines TRBV5-6 with TRBJ2-7, with 7 nucleotides matching TRBD2. The V and J ends lost 1 base and 4 bases, in that order; junction bases with no gene match: 8. Germline values: CDR1 SGHDT, CDR2 YYEEEE. This CDR3 spans 15 amino acids. The CDR3: CASSLRASGNYEQYF. CDR3 DNA sequence: TGTGCCAGCAGCTTGCGGGCCAGCGGGAATTACGAGCAGTACTTC. The full variable domain, its missing parts supplied by reference TRBV5-6 and TRBJ2-7, is DAGVTQSPTHLIKTRGQQVTLRCSPKSGHDTVSWYQQALGQGPQFIFQYYEEEERQRGNFPDRFSGHQFPNYSSELNVNALLLGDSALYLCASSLRASGNYEQYFGPGTRLTVT.

The chain carries TRBV5-5 and TRBJ2-2; D is perhaps TRBD2 (5 bases). This CDR3 has 13 residues. Germline lookup yields CDR1 SGHKS and CDR2 YYEKEE (reference sequence). V dropped 4 bases and J dropped 7 bases, with 11 bases sitting between them. The CDR3 coding sequence is TGTGCCAGCAGCGGAGGCGGGTTCGGGGAGCTGTTTTTT. Protein product: CASSGGGFGELFF.

This clonotype has ten or more counts. The genes are TRBV5-1 and TRBJ2-1, with 12 bases that match TRBD2. The CDR3 spans 15 residues. The germline gives CDR1 SGHRS, CDR2 YFSETQ. J lost 7 bases, V lost 0 bases, and 2 bases had no gene match. The CDR3 here is CASSLGLAGENEQFF. CDR3 coding DNA: TGCGCCAGCAGCTTGGGACTAGCGGGAGAGAATGAGCAGTTCTTC.

V is TRBV18 and J is TRBJ2-3; TRBD2 is a possible D gene (7 bases). The length of the CDR3 is 15 residues. The germline V gene encodes CDR1 KGHSH and CDR2 LQKENI. V dropped 3 bases and J dropped 4 bases, with 14 bases sitting between them. DNA for the CDR3: TGTGCCAGCTCACCCGCCGGGGGGACACCAGATACGCAGTATTTT. The encoded protein is CASSPAGGTPDTQYF.

Concerning this clonotype itself: A much larger clone lies a single base off, so this may be a read error. The CDR3: CSAESPSSSYNEQFF. CDR3 DNA: TGCAGTGCTGAATCCCCGAGTAGCTCCTACAATGAGCAGTTCTTC. This rearrangement joins TRBV20-1 to TRBJ2-1; D not certain. CDR3 size: 15 residues. The germline V gene encodes CDR1 DFQATT and CDR2 SNEGSKA (reference sequence). The V end was cut by 5 bases, the J end by 0 bases, with 14 bases between.

The table lists this clonotype with many counts. This chain connects TRBV20-1 to TRBJ2-1, with TRBD2 identical over 10 bases. The trim removed 4 bases at V and 8 bases at J, leaving 14 bases unmatched. Germline lookup yields CDR1 DFQATT and CDR2 SNEGSKA (reference sequence). The CDR3 is 16 residues long. In DNA, the CDR3 is TGCAGTGCTACTAGCGGGAGAATAGCTTCGGGCTATGAGCAGTTCTTC. This sequence encodes CSATSGRIASGYEQFF.

This clonotype was detected ten times or more. The chain links TRBV5-1 to TRBJ2-3; 8 bases match TRBD1. This CDR3 spans 16 amino acids. The J segment lost 3 bases and the V segment lost 0 bases, leaving 6 bases of the junction unmatched. Germline V gives CDR1 SGHRS, CDR2 YFSETQ. As DNA, the CDR3 is TGCGCCAGCAGCTTGGAAGGACAGGGCCTAACAGATACGCAGTATTTT. Translated, it gives CASSLEGQGLTDTQYF.

This clonotype was observed many times. The rearrangement links TRBV20-1 to TRBJ2-1; D is perhaps TRBD2 (5 bases). Trimming cost V 6 bases and J 3 bases, with 21 bases left between them. The germline CDR1 and CDR2 sequences are DFQATT and SNEGSKA (reference sequence). The CDR3 sequence is 16 residues long. The CDR3: CSAPGVAGNHYNEQFF. As DNA, the CDR3 is TGCAGTGCCCCCGGGGTGGCGGGTAATCACTACAATGAGCAGTTCTTC.

In its sample, this clonotype ranks as medium-sized. The rearrangement joins TRBV28 to TRBJ2-1; perhaps TRBD2 as D (5 bases). V gave up 6 bases and J gave up 2 bases, with 20 bases separating them. The CDR3 has 17 residues. The germline V gene has CDR1 MDHEN and CDR2 SYDVKM. The CDR3 DNA reads TGTGCCAGCAGCTTTTGGGGAGCGGAGGCCACCTACAATGAGCAGTTCTTC. Translated: CASSFWGAEATYNEQFF.

Ten or more counts support this clonotype. V usage is TRBV5-1 and J usage is TRBJ2-7; 8 bases fit TRBD2. Germline values: CDR1 SGHRS, CDR2 YFSETQ. There are 14 residues in the CDR3. The V segment lost 0 bases and the J segment 6 bases; nucleotides outside the gene matches: 5. CDR3 region: CASSLARGGTEQYF. In nucleotides, the CDR3 is TGCGCCAGCAGCTTGGCTCGCGGGGGGACCGAGCAGTACTTC.

In this sample, this clonotype turned up many times. The V and J genes are TRBV20-1 and TRBJ2-1; D remains unclear. This CDR3 spans 17 amino acids. The germline gives CDR1 DFQATT, CDR2 SNEGSKA (reference sequence). Deletions cut 0 bases from V and 0 bases from J, with 15 bases between. The CDR3 DNA follows: TGCAGTGCTAGAGATTTAAGGTCCCACCGCTCCTACAATGAGCAGTTCTTC. The encoded protein is CSARDLRSHRSYNEQFF.

This clonotype was observed at least ten times. This chain links TRBV5-1 with TRBJ2-1, with D uncertain. In germline, CDR1 is SGHRS, CDR2 YFSETQ. Trimming took 0 bases from V and 5 from J, leaving 12 bases between them. This CDR3 contains 15 residues. The CDR3 spells CASSLATTYNNEQFF. CDR3 bases: TGCGCCAGCAGCTTGGCGACCACATACAACAATGAGCAGTTCTTC.

This clonotype was counted at least ten times. V is TRBV12-3 or TRBV12-4 and J is TRBJ1-1; D is possibly TRBD1 (5 bases). CDR3 size: 14 residues. Deletions cut 2 bases from V and 6 bases from J, with 13 bases between. The CDR3 is CASSLQGATPEAFF. CDR3 nucleotide sequence: TGTGCCAGCAGTTTACAGGGAGCAACCCCTGAAGCTTTCTTT.

There are many counts of this clonotype. The rearrangement joins TRBV7-9 to TRBJ2-7, with D perhaps matching TRBD1 or TRBD2 (5 bases each). The germline V gene has CDR1 SEHNR and CDR2 FQNEAQ (reference sequence). This CDR3 is 14 amino acids long. Trimming left V 0 bases short and J 5 bases short, with 11 bases between. In DNA form, the CDR3 reads TGTGCCAGCAGCTTAGCGCAACGGGGCGACGAGCAGTACTTC. It yields the protein CASSLAQRGDEQYF.

Ten or more counts support this clonotype. The genes are TRBV18 and TRBJ2-1, with a weak D call TRBD2 (6 bases). The CDR3 spans 14 residues. V lost 3 bases and J lost 8, with 14 bases in between. Germline V CDR1 and CDR2: KGHSH, LQKENI. CDR3 nucleotide sequence: TGTGCCAGCTCACCTGAACTAGCATCGGATGAGCAGTTCTTC. It yields the protein CASSPELASDEQFF.

This clonotype was seen repeatedly, ten times or more. V gene TRBV5-1 combines with J gene TRBJ2-2; 7 bases match TRBD1. This CDR3 comprises 15 residues. V dropped 2 bases and J dropped 1; count of bases not matched to a gene: 2. The V gene's germline CDR1 is SGHRS and CDR2 YFSETQ. Here the CDR3 DNA reads TGCGCCAGCAGCTTCGGACAGGTGAACACCGGGGAGCTGTTTTTT. Translation gives CASSFGQVNTGELFF.

This clonotype was seen many times. The chain has TRBV5-1 and TRBJ2-2; 8 bases align to TRBD1. The CDR3 has 16 amino acids. Losses at the gene ends were 4 bases for V and 0 bases for J; bases not matched to a gene: 5. Germline values: CDR1 SGHRS, CDR2 YFSETQ. The CDR3 DNA follows: TGCGCCAGCAGCCTAAGACAGGGGACGAACACCGGGGAGCTGTTTTTT. Its translation is CASSLRQGTNTGELFF. Using reference TRBV5-1 and TRBJ2-2 for the parts outside the CDR3, the full variable domain is KAGVTQTPRYLIKTRGQQVTLSCSPISGHRSVSWYQQTPGQGLQFLFEYFSETQRNKGNFPGRFSGRQFSNSRSEMNVSTLELGDSALYLCASSLRQGTNTGELFFGEGSRLTVL.